This T cell receptor beta chain was identified during a study of control samples from healthy donors and cancer patients. This clone was seen only once. The CDR3 length is 15 residues. Germline V gene sequence: CDR1 LNHDA, CDR2 SQIVND (reference sequence). V shed 3 bases and J 5 bases; nucleotides not matched to a gene: 7. Clones were sequenced by immunoSEQ multiplex PCR, and TCRdb holds only the in-frame ones, with some missing. Of roughly 130,000 clones in the sample, approximately 86% were seen once. This TCR came from a woman between 25 and 40 years old in good health. V usage is TRBV19 and J usage is TRBJ2-7; TRBD2 matches at 10 bases. The sequenced sample consisted of blood. This CDR3 reads CASSILAGVPNEQYF. In nucleotides, the CDR3 is TGTGCCAGTAGTATCCTAGCGGGAGTTCCAAACGAGCAGTACTTC.